These T cell receptor beta chains were read from a single sample in a study of T-cell reconstitution after alpha-beta-depleted transplantation in children. MiXCR, run by TCRdb on the PCR reads, gives a single entry per CDR3 protein. The table records more than 200,000 distinct CDR3 sequences, more than 7.5% of them present only once. The sequencing used PBMCs from the stem cell graft donor, collected from the stem cell graft. Receptors were obtained from a human donor who donated a stem cell graft to a child with SCID. The CDR3 runs from the conserved cysteine through the conserved F or W. A D gene is named only where the DNA matches it firmly. Clone size appears in some rows only: once, few, many, or a class for an expanded clone.

TRBV5-5,many,13,NA,TRBJ1-6,TGTGCCAGCAGCCCTCGACCAAATTCACCCCTCCACTTT,CASSPRPNSPLHF
TRBV12-3/TRBV12-4,NA,15,TRBD1,TRBJ1-5,TGTGCCAGCAGTTCCAACAAGGACAGGGCATCGCCCCTGCATTTT,CASSSNKDRASPLHF
TRBV12-3/TRBV12-4,many,14,NA,TRBJ1-2,TGTGCCAGCAGTATGCCAGGGTTGGGGTATGGCTACACCTTC,CASSMPGLGYGYTF
TRBV29-1,many,15,NA,TRBJ2-1,TGCAGCGCTGGGGGGTCCGGGGCTAGCTACAATGAGCAGTTCTTC,CSAGGSGASYNEQFF
TRBV6-2/TRBV6-3,NA,14,TRBD2,TRBJ2-1,TGTGCCAGCAGTTACGGGGGGGCCTACAATGAGCAGTTCTTC,CASSYGGAYNEQFF
TRBV20-1,many,12,NA,TRBJ2-5,TGCAGTGCTATTCATAGGGGGGAGACCCAGTACTTC,CSAIHRGETQYF
TRBV5-1,many,11,NA,TRBJ1-2,TGCGCCAGCGGCCTAAACTATGGCTACACCTTC,CASGLNYGYTF
TRBV2,many,15,NA,TRBJ1-1,TGTGCCAGCTCCGGGGGGGCCGCGGAAGGCACTGAAGCTTTCTTT,CASSGGAAEGTEAFF
TRBV2,many,15,NA,TRBJ2-4,TGTGCCAGCAGTGAAAGGGATGTGGCCAAAAACATTCAGTACTTC,CASSERDVAKNIQYF
TRBV9,NA,15,NA,TRBJ2-7,TGTGCCAGCAGCGTAGGGGACCCAAGCTCCTACGAGCAGTACTTC,CASSVGDPSSYEQYF
TRBV12-3/TRBV12-4,NA,15,NA,TRBJ1-5,TGTGCCAGCAGTTTCCGGAACGGATTCAATCAGCCCCAGCATTTT,CASSFRNGFNQPQHF
TRBV28,many,17,NA,TRBJ2-7,TGTGCCAGCAGTCCAAGGGGGATCAGGGGTCCCCCCTACGAGCAGTACTTC,CASSPRGIRGPPYEQYF
TRBV12-3/TRBV12-4,many,12,NA,TRBJ2-2,TGTGCCAGCAGCCAGCCGCCCGGGGAGCTGTTTTTT,CASSQPPGELFF
TRBV28,few,16,TRBD1,TRBJ2-6,TGTGCCAGCAGGGGACAGGGCCGCTCTGGGGCCAACGTCCTGACTTTC,CASRGQGRSGANVLTF
TRBV6-1,many,18,TRBD1,TRBJ2-6,TGTGCCAGCAGTCTCCGGGACAGGCCGGAGTCTGGGGCCAACGTCCTGACTTTC,CASSLRDRPESGANVLTF
TRBV29-1,few,12,NA,TRBJ2-5,TGCAGCGGCACAGAGGGTGAAGAGACCCAGTACTTC,CSGTEGEETQYF
TRBV3-1,many,15,NA,TRBJ1-6,TGTGCCAGCAGCCAAGATGGGAGCAGGAATTCACCCCTCCACTTT,CASSQDGSRNSPLHF
TRBV3-1,NA,14,NA,TRBJ2-1,TGTGCCAGCAGCCAAGCGGCAAGGCCCCCTGAGCAGTTCTTC,CASSQAARPPEQFF
TRBV3-1,NA,11,NA,TRBJ1-2,TGTGCCAGCCGAGCAGGCAGAGGCTACACCTTC,CASRAGRGYTF
TRBV28,many,12,NA,TRBJ2-7,TGTGCCAGCAGCCGGAGCCTCTACGAGCAGTACTTC,CASSRSLYEQYF
TRBV5-1,many,15,TRBD1,TRBJ1-1,TGCGCCAGCAGCTTGCAGGGGGCAAGTCAGACTGAAGCTTTCTTT,CASSLQGASQTEAFF
TRBV7-2,NA,15,TRBD1,TRBJ1-2,TGTGCCAGCAGCCCAGGACAGGTCGTGAACTATGGCTACACCTTC,CASSPGQVVNYGYTF